These T cell receptor beta chains were read from a single sample in a study of identical twins. TCRdb itself ran the 5' RACE reads through MiXCR, one entry per CDR3 protein. Here the sample spans around 160,000 distinct CDR3 sequences, 3% to 4% being singletons. Sample: memory T cells sorted from blood. These receptor sequences come from a young man in good health. Both conserved end residues are part of each CDR3. The order of the fields is J gene, clone size, V gene, D gene, CDR3 DNA, CDR3 protein. A D gene is named only where the DNA matches it firmly. Clone size appears in some rows only: once, few, many, or a class for an expanded clone.

J: TRBJ2-1
size: many
V: TRBV24-1
D: TRBD2
DNA: TGTGCCACCAGTGGGGGACTAGCGGGTTTTCAGCAGTTCTTC
CDR3: CATSGGLAGFQQFF

J: TRBJ2-2
size: many
V: TRBV4-3
D: TRBD1
DNA: TGCGCCAGCAGCCGGGATACAGGGGGATTATTCACCGGGGAGCTGTTTTTT
CDR3: CASSRDTGGLFTGELFF

J: TRBJ2-1
size: many
V: TRBV9
D: -
DNA: TGTGCCAGCAGCGTAGACCCCCCCGGGAACCTCTACAATGAGCAGTTCTTC
CDR3: CASSVDPPGNLYNEQFF

J: TRBJ1-2
size: many
V: TRBV5-1
D: TRBD1
DNA: TGCGCCAGCAGCTTGGTGGGCGACAGGGCGGACGATGGCTACACCTTC
CDR3: CASSLVGDRADDGYTF

J: TRBJ2-1
size: many
V: TRBV28
D: TRBD1
DNA: TGTGCCAGCAGTCTTGTCGGGACAGGGACAGTCAGGAGCCAGTTCTTC
CDR3: CASSLVGTGTVRSQFF

J: TRBJ2-2
size: many
V: TRBV5-1
D: -
DNA: TGCGCCAGCAGCTTGGAGGATGGGGATCGGGAGCTGTTTTTT
CDR3: CASSLEDGDRELFF

J: TRBJ2-2
size: many
V: TRBV12-3/TRBV12-4
D: TRBD1
DNA: TGTGCCAGCAGTAAGGGACAGCGTGTGAACACCGGGGAGCTGTTTTTT
CDR3: CASSKGQRVNTGELFF

J: TRBJ1-3
size: few
V: TRBV14
D: TRBD1
DNA: TGTGCCAGCAGCCAAGGGACAGGGGACCCCTACTCTGGAAACACCATATATTTT
CDR3: CASSQGTGDPYSGNTIYF

J: TRBJ1-1
size: many
V: TRBV2
D: -
DNA: TGTGCCAGCAGTGATCCGCTAGGCACTGAAGCTTTCTTT
CDR3: CASSDPLGTEAFF

J: TRBJ2-1
size: many
V: TRBV7-2
D: TRBD2
DNA: TGTGCCAGCAGCTTAAGCGGGAGGGGCGACAATGAGCAGTTCTTC
CDR3: CASSLSGRGDNEQFF

J: TRBJ1-5
size: many
V: TRBV5-5
D: TRBD1
DNA: TGTGCCAGCAGCCCCGACAGGGGTGACGGTCAGCCCCAGCATTTT
CDR3: CASSPDRGDGQPQHF

J: TRBJ2-3
size: many
V: TRBV5-1
D: TRBD2
DNA: TGCGCCAGCAGGAAACGGACTAGCGGTGCTGGCACAGATACGCAGTATTTT
CDR3: CASRKRTSGAGTDTQYF

J: TRBJ2-1
size: many
V: TRBV12-3/TRBV12-4
D: -
DNA: TGTGCCAGCAGTTTATATAACAGTCCCGTTTCCGAGTTTAGGGACAATGAGCAGTTCTTC
CDR3: CASSLYNSPVSEFRDNEQFF

J: TRBJ1-3
size: many
V: TRBV14
D: -
DNA: TGTGCCAGCGCCTGGATTGACTCTGGAAACACCATATATTTT
CDR3: CASAWIDSGNTIYF

J: TRBJ1-2
size: many
V: TRBV24-1
D: -
DNA: TGTGCCACCAGTGATGGGCCGACTCGGGCGTATGGCTACACCTTC
CDR3: CATSDGPTRAYGYTF

J: TRBJ2-3
size: many
V: TRBV6-2/TRBV6-3
D: -
DNA: TGTGCCAGCAGACCTAGCGGCACAGATACGCAGTATTTT
CDR3: CASRPSGTDTQYF

J: TRBJ2-1
size: many
V: TRBV5-1
D: TRBD1
DNA: TGCGCCAGCAGCCCCGGGACAGGGGGCATGGATGAGCAGTTCTTC
CDR3: CASSPGTGGMDEQFF

J: TRBJ2-7
size: many
V: TRBV7-2
D: -
DNA: TGTGCCAGCAGCCCTAGCTCCTACGAGCAGTACTTC
CDR3: CASSPSSYEQYF

J: TRBJ1-5
size: -
V: TRBV2
D: TRBD1
DNA: TGTGCCAGCACCCAGGGGGCACTGAATCAGCCCCAGCATTTT
CDR3: CASTQGALNQPQHF

J: TRBJ2-5
size: many
V: TRBV30
D: -
DNA: TGTGCCTGCTTTTTGGGGACCCAGTACTTC
CDR3: CACFLGTQYF

J: TRBJ2-5
size: many
V: TRBV4-1
D: TRBD1
DNA: TGCGCCAGCAGCCAAGCAATAGGACAGGCGGGAGAGACCCAGTACTTC
CDR3: CASSQAIGQAGETQYF

J: TRBJ2-1
size: -
V: TRBV12-3/TRBV12-4
D: -
DNA: TGTGCCAGCAGGGATGAAGGGACCTCTTACAATGAGCAGTTCTTC
CDR3: CASRDEGTSYNEQFF

J: TRBJ2-1
size: many
V: TRBV20-1
D: TRBD2
DNA: TGCAGTGCTAGAAATTTCGGGACTAGCGGCAATGAGCAGTTCTTC
CDR3: CSARNFGTSGNEQFF

J: TRBJ2-3
size: many
V: TRBV5-1
D: -
DNA: TGCGCCAGCAGCTTGCGACGTGGAGATACGCAGTATTTT
CDR3: CASSLRRGDTQYF

J: TRBJ2-1
size: many
V: TRBV18
D: -
DNA: TGTGCCAGCTCACCGGCGCGGGACAAACAATACAATGAGCAGTTCTTC
CDR3: CASSPARDKQYNEQFF

J: TRBJ2-1
size: many
V: TRBV30
D: TRBD1
DNA: TGTGCCTGGAGTGGCAGTTTCCGGGACAGGGTCTCCTACAATGAGCAGTTCTTC
CDR3: CAWSGSFRDRVSYNEQFF

J: TRBJ2-1
size: many
V: TRBV12-3/TRBV12-4
D: TRBD2
DNA: TGTGCCAGCAGTTTTGGGGGAGGGAGCGATGAGCAGTTCTTC
CDR3: CASSFGGGSDEQFF